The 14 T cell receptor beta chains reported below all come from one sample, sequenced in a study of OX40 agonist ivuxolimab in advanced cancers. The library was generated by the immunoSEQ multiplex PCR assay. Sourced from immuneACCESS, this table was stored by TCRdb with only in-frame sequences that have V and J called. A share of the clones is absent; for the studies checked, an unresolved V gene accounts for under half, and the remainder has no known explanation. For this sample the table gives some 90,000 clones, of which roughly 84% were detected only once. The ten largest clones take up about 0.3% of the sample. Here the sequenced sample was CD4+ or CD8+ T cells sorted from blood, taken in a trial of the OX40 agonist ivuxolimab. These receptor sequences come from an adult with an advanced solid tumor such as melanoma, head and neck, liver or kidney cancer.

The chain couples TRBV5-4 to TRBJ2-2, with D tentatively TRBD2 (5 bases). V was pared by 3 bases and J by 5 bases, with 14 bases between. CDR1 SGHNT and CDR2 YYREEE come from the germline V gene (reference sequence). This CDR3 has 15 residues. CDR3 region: CASSSRVIGTGELFF. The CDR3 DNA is TGTGCCAGCAGCTCGCGGGTCATAGGGACCGGGGAGCTGTTTTTT.

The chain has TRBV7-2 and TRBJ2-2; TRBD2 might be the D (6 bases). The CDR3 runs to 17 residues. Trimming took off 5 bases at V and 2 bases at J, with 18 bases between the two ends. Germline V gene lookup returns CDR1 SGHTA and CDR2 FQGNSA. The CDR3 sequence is CASSGTPGLLNTGELFF. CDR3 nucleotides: TGTGCCAGCAGCGGGACCCCGGGACTCCTAAACACCGGGGAGCTGTTTTTT.

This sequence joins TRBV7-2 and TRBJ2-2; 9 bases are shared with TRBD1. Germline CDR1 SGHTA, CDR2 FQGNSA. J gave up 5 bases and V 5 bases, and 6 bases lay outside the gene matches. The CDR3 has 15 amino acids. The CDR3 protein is CASSLQGAGTGELFF. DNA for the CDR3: TGTGCCAGCAGCCTACAGGGGGCGGGAACCGGGGAGCTGTTTTTT.

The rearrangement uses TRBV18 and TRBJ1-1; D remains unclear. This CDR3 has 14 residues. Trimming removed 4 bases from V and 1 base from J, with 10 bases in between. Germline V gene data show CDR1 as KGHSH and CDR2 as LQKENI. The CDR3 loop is CASSQGRGNTEAFF. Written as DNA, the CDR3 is TGTGCCAGCTCACAGGGAAGAGGGAACACTGAAGCTTTCTTT.

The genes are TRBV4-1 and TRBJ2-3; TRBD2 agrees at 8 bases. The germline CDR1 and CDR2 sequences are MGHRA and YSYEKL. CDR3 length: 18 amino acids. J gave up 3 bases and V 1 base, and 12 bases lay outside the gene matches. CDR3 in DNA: TGCGCCAGCAGCCAAGGTCCTTTGAGGGCGGGGGGAACAGATACGCAGTATTTT. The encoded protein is CASSQGPLRAGGTDTQYF.

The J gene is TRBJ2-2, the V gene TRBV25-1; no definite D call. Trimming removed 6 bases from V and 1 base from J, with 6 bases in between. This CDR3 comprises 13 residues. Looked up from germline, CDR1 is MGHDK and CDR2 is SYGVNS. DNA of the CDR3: TGTGCCAGCAGGGCAGGGAACACCGGGGAGCTGTTTTTT. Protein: CASRAGNTGELFF.

The CDR3 sequence is CASSFRGGGNYGYTF. The CDR3 bases are TGTGCCAGCAGTTTCAGGGGAGGGGGTAACTATGGCTACACCTTC. The rearrangement joins TRBV6-5 to TRBJ1-2; possibly TRBD1 for D (6 bases). V gave up 4 bases and J gave up 1 base, with 13 bases separating them. CDR1 MNHEY and CDR2 SVGAGI come from the germline V gene. The CDR3 totals 15 residues.

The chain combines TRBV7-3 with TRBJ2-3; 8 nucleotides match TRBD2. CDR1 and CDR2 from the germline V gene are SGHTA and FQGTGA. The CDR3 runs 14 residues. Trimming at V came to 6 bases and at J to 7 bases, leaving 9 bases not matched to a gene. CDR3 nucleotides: TGTGCCAGCAGTCCCGGGGGGGGCCGAAATACGCAGTATTTT. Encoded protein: CASSPGGGRNTQYF.

CDR3 sequence: CASSPPGLAKNIQYF. CDR3 in DNA: TGTGCCAGCTCACCTCCGGGACTAGCCAAAAACATTCAGTACTTC. The chain has TRBV18 and TRBJ2-4; tentative D call: TRBD2 (6 bases). V was cut by 3 bases and J by 0 bases, with 9 bases left in between. CDR1 and CDR2 (germline): KGHSH, LQKENI. The CDR3 extends over 15 amino acids.

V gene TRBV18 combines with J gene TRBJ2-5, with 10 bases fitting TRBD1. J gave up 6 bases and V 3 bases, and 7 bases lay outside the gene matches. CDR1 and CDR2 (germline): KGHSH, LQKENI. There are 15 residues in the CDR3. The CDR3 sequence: CASSPGTGERKTQYF. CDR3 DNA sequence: TGTGCCAGCTCACCCGGGACAGGGGAGAGGAAGACCCAGTACTTC.

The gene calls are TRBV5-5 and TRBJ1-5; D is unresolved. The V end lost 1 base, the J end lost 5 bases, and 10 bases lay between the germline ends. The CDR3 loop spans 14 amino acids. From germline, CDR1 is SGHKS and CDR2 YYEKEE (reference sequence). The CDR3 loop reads CASSLSPGHQPQHF. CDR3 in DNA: TGTGCCAGCAGCTTGAGTCCCGGCCATCAGCCCCAGCATTTT.

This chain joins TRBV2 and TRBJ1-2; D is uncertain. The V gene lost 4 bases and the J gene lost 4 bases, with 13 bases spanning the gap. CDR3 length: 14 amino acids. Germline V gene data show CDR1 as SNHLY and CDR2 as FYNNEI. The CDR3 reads CASSALDGPYGYTF. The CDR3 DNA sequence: TGTGCCAGCAGTGCTTTGGACGGACCCTATGGCTACACCTTC.

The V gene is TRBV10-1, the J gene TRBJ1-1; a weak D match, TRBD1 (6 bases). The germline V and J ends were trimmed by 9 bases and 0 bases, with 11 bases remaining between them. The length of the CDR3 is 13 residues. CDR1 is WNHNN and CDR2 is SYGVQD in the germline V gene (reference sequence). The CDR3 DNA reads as TGCGCCAGTCGAGGACAGATGAACACTGAAGCTTTCTTT. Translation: CASRGQMNTEAFF.

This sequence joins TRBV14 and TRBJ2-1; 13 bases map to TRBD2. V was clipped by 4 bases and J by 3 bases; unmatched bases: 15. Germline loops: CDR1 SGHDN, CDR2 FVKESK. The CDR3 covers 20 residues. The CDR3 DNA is TGTGCCAGCAGCCGCCCCCCGGGACTAGCGGGGTCACCCATCTACAATGAGCAGTTCTTC. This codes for CASSRPPGLAGSPIYNEQFF.